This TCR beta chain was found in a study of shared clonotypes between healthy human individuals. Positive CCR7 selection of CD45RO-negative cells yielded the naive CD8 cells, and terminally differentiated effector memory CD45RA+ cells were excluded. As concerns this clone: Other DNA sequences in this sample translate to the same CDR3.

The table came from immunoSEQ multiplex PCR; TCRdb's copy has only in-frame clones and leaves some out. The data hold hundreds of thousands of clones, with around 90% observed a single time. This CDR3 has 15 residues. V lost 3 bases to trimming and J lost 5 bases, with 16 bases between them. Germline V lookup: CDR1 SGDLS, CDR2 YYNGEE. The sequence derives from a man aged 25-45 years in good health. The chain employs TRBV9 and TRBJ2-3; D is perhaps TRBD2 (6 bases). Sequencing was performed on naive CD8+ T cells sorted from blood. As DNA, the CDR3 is TGTGCCAGCAGCGCTCGGGACTTACCGGAAGATACGCAGTATTTT. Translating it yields CASSARDLPEDTQYF.